This TCR beta chain comes out of a study of identical twins. This CDR3 contains 14 residues. CDR1 KGHDR and CDR2 SFDVKD come from the germline V gene. The V and J ends lost 7 bases and 5 bases respectively, with 14 bases between them. Using its own MiXCR run on the 5' RACE reads, TCRdb lists one record per CDR3 protein. The sample holds a few hundred thousand distinct CDR3 sequences; roughly 9% are singletons and the top ten take roughly 9%. This clonotype has ten or more counts. The chain carries TRBV24-1 and TRBJ2-1; D is undetermined. The specimen was naive T cells sorted from blood. This sequence originates from a woman in her forties or fifties in good health. The CDR3 DNA is TGTGCCACCAGCGCTAACCCCAATAACAATGAGCAGTTCTTC. Its protein is CATSANPNNNEQFF.